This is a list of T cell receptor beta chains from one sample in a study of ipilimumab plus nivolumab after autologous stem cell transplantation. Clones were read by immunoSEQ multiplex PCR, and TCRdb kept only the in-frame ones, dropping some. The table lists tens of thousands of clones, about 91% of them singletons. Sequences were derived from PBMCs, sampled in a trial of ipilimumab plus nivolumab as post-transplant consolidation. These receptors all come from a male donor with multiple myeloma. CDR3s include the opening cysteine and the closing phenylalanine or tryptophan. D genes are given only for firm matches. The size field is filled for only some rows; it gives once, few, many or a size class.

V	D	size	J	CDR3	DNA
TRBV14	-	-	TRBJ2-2	CASSQDYPGELFF	TGTGCCAGCAGCCAGGACTACCCCGGGGAGCTGTTTTTT
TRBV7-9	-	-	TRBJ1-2	CASSSTLDYGYTF	TGTGCCAGCAGCTCGACACTTGACTATGGCTACACCTTC
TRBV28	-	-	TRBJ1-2	CASSPRGGRVGYTF	TGTGCCAGCAGTCCCCGAGGCGGGCGAGTCGGCTACACCTTC
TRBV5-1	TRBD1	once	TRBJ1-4	CASSSGTGPGKLFF	TGCGCCAGCAGCTCCGGGACAGGGCCCGGAAAACTGTTTTTT
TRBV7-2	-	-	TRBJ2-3	CASSLEHGGTDTQYF	TGTGCCAGCAGCCTAGAACACGGGGGCACAGATACGCAGTATTTT
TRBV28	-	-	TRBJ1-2	CATADRYYGYTF	TGTGCCACCGCGGACAGATACTATGGCTACACCTTC
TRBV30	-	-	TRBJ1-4	CAWSVQQGPNEKLFF	TGTGCCTGGAGTGTACAACAGGGCCCTAATGAAAAACTGTTTTTT
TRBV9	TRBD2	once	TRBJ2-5	CASSAWGAGDSETQYF	TGTGCCAGCAGCGCGTGGGGTGCGGGGGATTCGGAGACCCAGTACTTC
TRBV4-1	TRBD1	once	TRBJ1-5	CASSPGTGVPNQPQHF	TGCGCCAGCAGCCCCGGGACAGGGGTTCCCAATCAGCCCCAGCATTTT
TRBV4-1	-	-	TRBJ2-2	CASSQDQEVGELFF	TGCGCCAGCAGCCAAGATCAGGAGGTCGGGGAGCTGTTTTTT
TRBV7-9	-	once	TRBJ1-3	CASRGEAGNTIYF	TGTGCCAGCAGAGGCGAGGCTGGAAACACCATATATTTT
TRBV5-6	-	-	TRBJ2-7	CASSLGWGAYEQYF	TGTGCCAGCAGCTTGGGGTGGGGGGCCTACGAGCAGTACTTC